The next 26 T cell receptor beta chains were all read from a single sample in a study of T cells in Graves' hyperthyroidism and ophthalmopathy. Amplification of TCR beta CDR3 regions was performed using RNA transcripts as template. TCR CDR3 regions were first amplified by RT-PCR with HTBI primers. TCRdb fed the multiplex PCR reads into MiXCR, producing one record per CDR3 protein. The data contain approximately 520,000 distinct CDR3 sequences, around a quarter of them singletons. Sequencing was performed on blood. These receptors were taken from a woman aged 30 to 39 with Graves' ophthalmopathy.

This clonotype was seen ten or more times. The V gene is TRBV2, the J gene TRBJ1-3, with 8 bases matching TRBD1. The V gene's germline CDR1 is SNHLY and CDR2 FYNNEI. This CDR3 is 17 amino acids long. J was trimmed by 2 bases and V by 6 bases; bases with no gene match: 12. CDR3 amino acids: CASSSLGDRQAGNTIYF. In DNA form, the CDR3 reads TGTGCCAGCAGCAGCCTGGGGGACAGGCAAGCTGGAAACACCATATATTTT.

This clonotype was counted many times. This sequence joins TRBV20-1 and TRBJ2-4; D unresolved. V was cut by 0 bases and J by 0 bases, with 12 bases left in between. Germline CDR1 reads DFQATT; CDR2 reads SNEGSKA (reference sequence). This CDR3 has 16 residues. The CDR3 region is CSARDRQAIAKNIQYF. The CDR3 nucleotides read TGCAGTGCTAGAGATCGACAAGCAATAGCCAAAAACATTCAGTACTTC.

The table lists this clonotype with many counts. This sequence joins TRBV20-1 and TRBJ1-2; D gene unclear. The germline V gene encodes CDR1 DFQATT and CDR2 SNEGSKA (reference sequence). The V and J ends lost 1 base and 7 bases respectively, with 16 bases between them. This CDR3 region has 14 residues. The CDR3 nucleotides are TGCAGTGCTAGAGTTGGCGCGGGGATCGGTGGCTACACCTTC. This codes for CSARVGAGIGGYTF.

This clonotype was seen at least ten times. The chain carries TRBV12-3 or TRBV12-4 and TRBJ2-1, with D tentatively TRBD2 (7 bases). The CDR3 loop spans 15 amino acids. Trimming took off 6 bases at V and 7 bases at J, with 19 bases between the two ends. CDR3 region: CASRGGGALGNEQFF. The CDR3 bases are TGTGCCAGCAGGGGTGGGGGGGCGCTTGGAAATGAGCAGTTCTTC.

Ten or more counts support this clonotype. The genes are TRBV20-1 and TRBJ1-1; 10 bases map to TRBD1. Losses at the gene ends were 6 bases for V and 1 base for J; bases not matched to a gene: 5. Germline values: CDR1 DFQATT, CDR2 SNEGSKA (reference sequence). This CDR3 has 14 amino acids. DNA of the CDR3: TGCAGTGCCGACAGGGGGCACGAGAACACTGAAGCTTTCTTT. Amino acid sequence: CSADRGHENTEAFF.

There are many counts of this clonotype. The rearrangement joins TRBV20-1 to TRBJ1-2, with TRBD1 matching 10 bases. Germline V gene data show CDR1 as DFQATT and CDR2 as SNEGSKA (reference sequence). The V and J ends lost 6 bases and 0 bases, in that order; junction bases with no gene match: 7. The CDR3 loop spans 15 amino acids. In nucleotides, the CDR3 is TGCAGTGCACTTAGGACAGGGGGGACTAACTATGGCTACACCTTC. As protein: CSALRTGGTNYGYTF.

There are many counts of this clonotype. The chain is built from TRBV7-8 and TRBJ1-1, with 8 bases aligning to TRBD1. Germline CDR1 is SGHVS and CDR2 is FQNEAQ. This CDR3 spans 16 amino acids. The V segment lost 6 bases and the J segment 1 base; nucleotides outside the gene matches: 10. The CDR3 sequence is CASRLHQGASNTEAFF. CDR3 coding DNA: TGTGCCAGCAGACTGCATCAGGGGGCCTCGAACACTGAAGCTTTCTTT.

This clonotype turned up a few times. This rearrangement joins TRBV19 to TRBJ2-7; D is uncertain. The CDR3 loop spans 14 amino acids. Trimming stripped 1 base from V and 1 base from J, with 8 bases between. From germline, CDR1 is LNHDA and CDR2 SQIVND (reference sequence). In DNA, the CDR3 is TGTGCCAGTAGTATAGTTGCAGCTTCCTACGAGCAGTACTTC. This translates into CASSIVAASYEQYF.

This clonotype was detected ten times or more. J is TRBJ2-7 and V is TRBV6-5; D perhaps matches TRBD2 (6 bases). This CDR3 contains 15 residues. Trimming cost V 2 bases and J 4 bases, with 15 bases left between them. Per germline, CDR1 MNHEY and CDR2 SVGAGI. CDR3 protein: CASSYQKGRGYEQYF. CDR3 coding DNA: TGTGCCAGCAGTTACCAGAAGGGTCGGGGGTACGAGCAGTACTTC.

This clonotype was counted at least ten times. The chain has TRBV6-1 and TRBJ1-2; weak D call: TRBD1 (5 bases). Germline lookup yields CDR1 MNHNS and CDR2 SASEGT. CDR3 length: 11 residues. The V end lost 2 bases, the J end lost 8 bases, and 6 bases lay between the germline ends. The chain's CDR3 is CASSERGGYTF. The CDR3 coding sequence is TGTGCCAGCAGTGAAAGGGGCGGCTACACCTTC.

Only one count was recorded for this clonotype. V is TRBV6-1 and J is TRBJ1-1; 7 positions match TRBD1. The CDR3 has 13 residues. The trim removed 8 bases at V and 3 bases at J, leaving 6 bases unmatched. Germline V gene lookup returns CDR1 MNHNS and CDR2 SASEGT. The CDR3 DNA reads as TGTGCCAGCTTGAAGGGGGCGGACACTGAAGCTTTCTTT. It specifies CASLKGADTEAFF.

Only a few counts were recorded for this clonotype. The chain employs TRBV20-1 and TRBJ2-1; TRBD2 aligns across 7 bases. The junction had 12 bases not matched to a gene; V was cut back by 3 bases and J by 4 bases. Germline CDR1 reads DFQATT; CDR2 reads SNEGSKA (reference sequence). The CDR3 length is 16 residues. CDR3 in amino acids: CSASFKPGGLYNEQFF. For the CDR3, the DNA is TGCAGTGCTAGTTTCAAACCGGGGGGACTTTACAATGAGCAGTTCTTC.

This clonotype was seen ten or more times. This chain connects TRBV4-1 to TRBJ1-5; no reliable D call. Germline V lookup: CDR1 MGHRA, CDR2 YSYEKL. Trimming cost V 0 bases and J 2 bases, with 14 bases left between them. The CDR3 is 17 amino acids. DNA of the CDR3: TGCGCCAGCAGCCAAGAACTCCCGGCCAGTGGCAATCAGCCCCAGCATTTT. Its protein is CASSQELPASGNQPQHF.

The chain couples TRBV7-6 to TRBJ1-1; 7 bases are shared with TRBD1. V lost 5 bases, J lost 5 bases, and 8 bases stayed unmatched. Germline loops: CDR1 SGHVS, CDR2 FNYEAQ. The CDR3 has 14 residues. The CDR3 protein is CASSLWDSRTEAFF. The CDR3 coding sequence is TGTGCCAGCAGCCTCTGGGACAGTCGAACTGAAGCTTTCTTT.

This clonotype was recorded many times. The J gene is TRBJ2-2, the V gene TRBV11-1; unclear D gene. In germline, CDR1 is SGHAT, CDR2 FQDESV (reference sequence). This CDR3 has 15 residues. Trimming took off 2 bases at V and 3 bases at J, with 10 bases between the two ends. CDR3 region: CASSLSTAYTGELFF. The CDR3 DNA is TGTGCCAGCAGCTTAAGCACAGCTTACACCGGGGAGCTGTTTTTT. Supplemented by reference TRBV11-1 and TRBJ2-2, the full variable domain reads EAEVAQSPRYKITEKSQAVAFWCDPISGHATLYWYRQILGQGPELLVQFQDESVVDDSQLPKDRFSAERLKGVDSTLKIQPAELGDSAMYLCASSLSTAYTGELFFGEGSRLTVL.

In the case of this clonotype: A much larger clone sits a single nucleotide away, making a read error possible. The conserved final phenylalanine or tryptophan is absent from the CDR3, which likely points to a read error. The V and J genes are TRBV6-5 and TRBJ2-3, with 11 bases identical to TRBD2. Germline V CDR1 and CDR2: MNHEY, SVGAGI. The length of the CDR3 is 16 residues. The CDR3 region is CASSFRVAGGQDAQYC. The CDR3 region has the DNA TGTGCCAGCAGTTTTAGGGTAGCGGGGGGGCAAGATGCGCAGTATTGT.

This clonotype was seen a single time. In DNA, the CDR3 is TGTGCCAGCACCCCCGAGGGACTGTGGAACACTGAAGCTTTCTTT. Its translation: CASTPEGLWNTEAFF. V and J are TRBV11-2 and TRBJ1-1; a possible D gene is TRBD1 (5 bases). Per the germline V gene, CDR1 is SGHAT and CDR2 is FQNNGV. V was pared by 7 bases and J by 1 base, with 16 bases between. CDR3 length: 15 amino acids.

CDR3 sequence (DNA): TGTGCCAGCAGCTTAAGGACAGGGGGCTTCTACGAGCAGTACTTC. As protein: CASSLRTGGFYEQYF. This sequence joins TRBV13 and TRBJ2-7; 11 bases map to TRBD1. With 2 bases clipped from V and 3 bases from J, the junction kept 3 bases outside the gene matches. The CDR3 totals 15 residues. From germline, CDR1 is PRHDT and CDR2 FYEKMQ (reference sequence).

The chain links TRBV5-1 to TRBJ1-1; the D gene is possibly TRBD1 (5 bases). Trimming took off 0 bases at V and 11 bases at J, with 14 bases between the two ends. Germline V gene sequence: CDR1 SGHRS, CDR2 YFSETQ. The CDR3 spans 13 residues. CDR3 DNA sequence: TGCGCCAGCAGCTTGGGAAGGGACCAGCTGGCTTTCTTT. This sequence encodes CASSLGRDQLAFF.

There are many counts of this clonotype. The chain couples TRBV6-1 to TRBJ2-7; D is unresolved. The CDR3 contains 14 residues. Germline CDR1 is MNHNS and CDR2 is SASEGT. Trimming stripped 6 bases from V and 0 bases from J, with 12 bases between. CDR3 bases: TGTGCCAGCAGACCGGAATCGCTCTCCTACGAGCAGTACTTC. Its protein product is CASRPESLSYEQYF.

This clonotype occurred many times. The chain's CDR3 is CASSGAGEETQYF. In nucleotides, the CDR3 is TGCGCCAGCAGCGGAGCGGGGGAAGAGACCCAGTACTTC. The chain links TRBV10-1 to TRBJ2-5; TRBD2 matches 8 bases. The CDR3 covers 13 residues. Germline V gives CDR1 WNHNN, CDR2 SYGVQD (reference sequence). V shed 6 bases and J 3 bases; nucleotides not matched to a gene: 3.

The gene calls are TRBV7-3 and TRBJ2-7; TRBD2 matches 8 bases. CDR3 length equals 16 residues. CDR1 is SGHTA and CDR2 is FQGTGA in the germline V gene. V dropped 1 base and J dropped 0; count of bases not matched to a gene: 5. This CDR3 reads CASSLRGGGTSYEQYF. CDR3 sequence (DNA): TGTGCCAGCAGCTTAAGGGGCGGGGGGACCTCCTACGAGCAGTACTTC.

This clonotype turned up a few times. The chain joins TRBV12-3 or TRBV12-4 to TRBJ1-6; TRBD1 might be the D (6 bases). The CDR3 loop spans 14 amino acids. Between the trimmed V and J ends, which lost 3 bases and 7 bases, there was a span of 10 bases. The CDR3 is CASSFGGRNSPLHF. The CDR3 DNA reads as TGTGCCAGCAGTTTTGGGGGGCGAAATTCACCCCTCCACTTT.

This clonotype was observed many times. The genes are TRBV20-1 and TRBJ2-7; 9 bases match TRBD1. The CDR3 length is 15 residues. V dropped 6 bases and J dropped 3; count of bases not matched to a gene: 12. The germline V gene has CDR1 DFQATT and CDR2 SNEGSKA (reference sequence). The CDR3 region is CSAQIPGQGVYEQYF. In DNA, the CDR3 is TGCAGTGCCCAAATCCCGGGACAGGGAGTCTACGAGCAGTACTTC.

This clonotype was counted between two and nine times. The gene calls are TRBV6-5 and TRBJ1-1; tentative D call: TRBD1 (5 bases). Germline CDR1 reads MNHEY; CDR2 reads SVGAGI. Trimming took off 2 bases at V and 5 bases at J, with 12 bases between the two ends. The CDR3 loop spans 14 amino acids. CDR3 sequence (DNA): TGTGCCAGCAGTTACGGCCGGGGGAGGACTGAAGCTTTCTTT. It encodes CASSYGRGRTEAFF.

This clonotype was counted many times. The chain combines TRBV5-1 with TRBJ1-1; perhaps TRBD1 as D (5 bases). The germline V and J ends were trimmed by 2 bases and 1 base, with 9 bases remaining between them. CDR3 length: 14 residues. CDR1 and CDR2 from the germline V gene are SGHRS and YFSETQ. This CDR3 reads CASSLRDGNTEAFF. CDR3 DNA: TGCGCCAGCAGCTTACGGGACGGGAACACTGAAGCTTTCTTT.